Listed below are T cell receptor beta chains from one sample, sequenced in a study of OX40 agonist ivuxolimab in advanced cancers. Clones were sequenced by immunoSEQ multiplex PCR, and TCRdb holds only the in-frame ones, with some missing. The table shows roughly 72,000 clones, with about 88% occurring only once. The source was CD4+ or CD8+ T cells sorted from blood, collected in a trial of the OX40 agonist ivuxolimab. These receptor sequences come from an adult with an advanced solid tumor such as melanoma, head and neck, liver or kidney cancer. The CDR3 runs from the conserved cysteine through the conserved F or W. A D gene is named only where the DNA matches it firmly. Some rows have no size entry. The others give once, few or many, or a class for an expanded clone.

CDR3 protein	CDR3 DNA	V gene	J gene	clone size	D gene
CASNRAGDTDTQYF	TGTGCCAGCAACAGGGCGGGGGATACAGATACGCAGTATTTT	TRBV5-4	TRBJ2-3	NA	NA
CASSLFLAGVGEQYF	TGTGCCAGCAGTTTATTCCTAGCGGGAGTGGGTGAGCAGTACTTC	TRBV28	TRBJ2-7	few	TRBD2
CASSVGTGGEGANEKLFF	TGTGCCAGCAGCGTAGGGACAGGGGGCGAGGGAGCTAATGAAAAACTGTTTTTT	TRBV9	TRBJ1-4	few	TRBD1
CSVDFARYTEAFF	TGCAGCGTTGATTTTGCCAGGTACACTGAAGCTTTCTTT	TRBV29-1	TRBJ1-1	NA	NA
CASSLITVYNEQFF	TGTGCCAGCAGCTTAATTACAGTTTACAATGAGCAGTTCTTC	TRBV7-2	TRBJ2-1	NA	NA
CASSGPGQGGYGYTF	TGTGCCAGCAGTGGACCGGGACAGGGGGGGTATGGCTACACCTTC	TRBV25-1	TRBJ1-2	NA	TRBD1
CASSPDRTGAFF	TGTGCCAGCAGCCCTGACAGGACTGGAGCTTTCTTT	TRBV6-6	TRBJ1-1	NA	NA
CASSLDGVPSGEQYF	TGCGCCAGCAGCTTGGACGGGGTCCCTTCTGGGGAGCAGTACTTC	TRBV5-1	TRBJ2-7	NA	NA
CASGRGWAGLISGANVLTF	TGTGCCAGCGGAAGGGGGTGGGCAGGTCTAATTTCTGGGGCCAACGTCCTGACTTTC	TRBV28	TRBJ2-6	NA	NA
CASSSFIGPLNTEAFF	TGTGCCAGCAGCTCCTTTATTGGTCCGTTGAACACTGAAGCTTTCTTT	TRBV5-6	TRBJ1-1	NA	NA
CATSRGQGSTEAFF	TGTGCCACCAGCAGAGGGCAGGGATCCACTGAAGCTTTCTTT	TRBV15	TRBJ1-1	NA	NA
CASSQVRGRQYF	TGTGCCAGCAGCCAAGTCCGAGGGAGGCAGTATTTT	TRBV14	TRBJ2-3	NA	NA
CASSVYLAGQETQYF	TGTGCCAGCAGCGTATATCTAGCGGGCCAAGAGACCCAGTACTTC	TRBV5-4	TRBJ2-5	once	TRBD2
CASNLGRSYEQYF	TGTGCCAGCAACTTAGGGAGATCCTACGAGCAGTACTTC	TRBV6-5	TRBJ2-7	NA	NA
CASSLSGDPNEKLFF	TGCGCCAGCAGCTTGTCTGGGGACCCTAATGAAAAACTGTTTTTT	TRBV5-1	TRBJ1-4	NA	NA
CASSVDRLRNTEAFF	TGTGCCAGCAGCGTCGACAGGTTAAGGAACACTGAAGCTTTCTTT	TRBV7-9	TRBJ1-1	NA	NA
CASSLAPGKNTEAFF	TGTGCCAGCAGCTTGGCTCCAGGAAAGAACACTGAAGCTTTCTTT	TRBV5-4	TRBJ1-1	NA	NA
CASSPRVQNRKETQYF	TGTGCCAGCAGCCCGAGGGTACAGAACCGAAAAGAGACCCAGTACTTC	TRBV11-2	TRBJ2-5	NA	NA
CASSIGTSLNNEQFF	TGCGCCAGCAGCATAGGGACTAGTTTAAACAATGAGCAGTTCTTC	TRBV5-1	TRBJ2-1	NA	TRBD2
CASSFGIHSNQPQHF	TGTGCCAGCAGCTTCGGGATCCATAGCAATCAGCCCCAGCATTTT	TRBV7-4	TRBJ1-5	few	NA
CASSLTGGANYGYTF	TGTGCCAGCAGCTTAACAGGGGGTGCTAACTATGGCTACACCTTC	TRBV7-9	TRBJ1-2	NA	TRBD1
CASSPGLVVGNTDTQYF	TGTGCCAGCTCACCGGGGTTGGTCGTAGGAAACACAGATACGCAGTATTTT	TRBV18	TRBJ2-3	NA	NA
CASSLRSDGTDTQYF	TGCGCCAGCAGCTTGAGGAGCGATGGCACAGATACGCAGTATTTT	TRBV5-1	TRBJ2-3	NA	NA
CASSLSQGRGLAYGYTF	TGTGCCAGCAGTTTATCACAGGGGAGAGGTCTGGCATATGGCTACACCTTC	TRBV27	TRBJ1-2	NA	TRBD1
CASSLGSPIYNEQFF	TGCGCCAGCAGCTTGGGGTCCCCCATCTACAATGAGCAGTTCTTC	TRBV5-1	TRBJ2-1	NA	NA
CAGAGAGGTGELFF	TGCGCCGGGGCGGGGGCGGGAGGTACCGGGGAGCTGTTTTTT	TRBV10-2	TRBJ2-2	few	TRBD2
CASSWTGGIYEQYF	TGTGCCAGCTCCTGGACAGGGGGGATCTACGAGCAGTACTTC	TRBV19	TRBJ2-7	NA	TRBD1
CASRDRGYTEAFF	TGTGCCAGCAGGGACAGGGGGTACACTGAAGCTTTCTTT	TRBV6-1	TRBJ1-1	NA	TRBD1
CASSLYAEEQYF	TGTGCCAGCAGTTTATATGCGGAGGAGCAGTACTTC	TRBV28	TRBJ2-7	NA	NA
CASRSFSYRGSPLHF	TGTGCCAGCAGGAGCTTTAGCTACAGGGGTTCACCCCTCCACTTT	TRBV5-5	TRBJ1-6	NA	TRBD1
CASSSRMGGANVLTF	TGTGCCAGCAGCTCCCGGATGGGAGGGGCCAACGTCCTGACTTTC	TRBV7-2	TRBJ2-6	NA	NA
CASSAQGLRTYEQYF	TGTGCCAGCAGCGCACAGGGACTGAGAACCTACGAGCAGTACTTC	TRBV7-2	TRBJ2-7	NA	NA
CASSLGDIADTQYF	TGCGCCAGCAGTTTGGGGGATATCGCAGATACGCAGTATTTT	TRBV5-1	TRBJ2-3	NA	NA
CASSSRGTQYF	TGTGCCAGCAGCTCCAGGGGGACCCAGTACTTC	TRBV7-2	TRBJ2-5	NA	NA
CASSLAGKGAFF	TGCGCCAGCAGCTTGGCGGGAAAAGGAGCTTTCTTT	TRBV5-1	TRBJ1-1	NA	NA